This entry describes one TCR beta chain. Its target antigen remains unknown. No much larger clone is present one base from it, and per-base qualities are unavailable. The protocol used for the library was the immunoSEQ multiplex PCR assay. The table comes from immuneACCESS by way of TCRdb, which keeps in-frame sequences with V and J called. Part of the clones is missing from these tables; in studies checked, under half for an unresolved V gene and the rest for unknown reasons. The sample includes around 30,000 clones, with 92% observed a single time. The ten largest clones represent roughly 3.7% of the sample. This entry comes from a study of chemoradiotherapy in HPV16-positive cancers (dated by TCRdb to the early 2020s). With respect to the entire study: Functional T-cell assays on cells from two HPV16-positive patients defined candidate HPV-specific T-cell clones and common TCR motifs. Next, the candidate HPV-specific TCRs and motifs were followed in TCR repertoires from around 90 patients with HPV-related cancers. Whether T-cell immunity against the HPV oncoproteins E6 and E7 changes during chemoradiotherapy and whether survival is affected by this immunity were examined in the study.

The study at large found these results: In HPV16-positive patients, expansion of HPV-responsive T cells during chemoradiotherapy was found to be associated with improved recurrence-free survival. Expansion of candidate HPV-specific clones and E7-related TCR motifs was observed in the tumor microenvironment during treatment, whereas no such expansion was observed for non-HPV-specific T cells. The functional definition of HPV-specific T cells was derived from only two HPV16-positive patients, and the survival association was reported for HPV16-positive patients.

Repertoires were sampled multiple times during chemoradiotherapy, which allowed clonal expansion in the tumor microenvironment to be followed. Here V drops 6 bases and J drops 7 bases, and the junction holds 7 bases not matched to any gene. CDR1 SGHTA and CDR2 FQGNSA were looked up in the germline V gene. Reading from cysteine to phenylalanine, the CDR3 counts 14 amino acids. Only the CDR3 portion is preserved as DNA: 42 bases, with reading frame beginning at the first base. The sequence is built from TRBV7-2 and TRBJ2-3; TRBD1 aligns with 10 central bases. This clonotype was sampled from a human donor with HPV-associated anogenital cancer. The sequencing here drew on blood, taken from a patient who underwent chemoradiotherapy. The base sequence is TGTGCCAGCAGTCGAGACAGGGGGCGGAATACGCAGTATTTT. Its product reads: CASSRDRGRNTQYF.